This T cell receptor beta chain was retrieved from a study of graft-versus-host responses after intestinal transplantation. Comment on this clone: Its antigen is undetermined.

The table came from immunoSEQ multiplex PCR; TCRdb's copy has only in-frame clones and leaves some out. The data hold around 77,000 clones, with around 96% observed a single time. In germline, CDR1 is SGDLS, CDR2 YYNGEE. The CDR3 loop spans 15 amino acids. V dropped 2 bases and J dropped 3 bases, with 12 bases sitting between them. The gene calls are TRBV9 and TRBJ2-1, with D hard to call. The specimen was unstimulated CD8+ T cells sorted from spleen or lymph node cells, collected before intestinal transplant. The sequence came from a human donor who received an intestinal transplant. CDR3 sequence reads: CASSVGSGLYNEQFF. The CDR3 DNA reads TGTGCCAGCAGCGTGGGGTCGGGCCTCTACAATGAGCAGTTCTTC.